This T cell receptor beta chain was recorded in a study of cytomegalovirus exposure and HLA in healthy donors. With 60 Vbeta and 13 Jbeta primers, the PCR was carried out. The table came from immunoSEQ multiplex PCR; TCRdb's copy has only in-frame clones and leaves some out. The repertoire has 150,000 to 200,000 clones, around 81% of them found once; the top ten carry more than 5.5%. General study points: In vitro experiments confirmed that three CMV-associated chains were specific for CMV antigens.

Trimming took off 5 bases at V and 10 bases at J, with 15 bases between the two ends. The CDR3 length is 14 residues. CDR1 is SEHNR and CDR2 is FQNEAQ in the germline V gene (reference sequence). Concerning this clone itself: As yet, its antigen is unknown.

The chain carries TRBV7-9 and TRBJ1-6; D unresolved. The origin of this receptor is a man aged 35 to 55 in good health and CMV-seronegative. The sample comprised PBMCs. CDR3 nucleotides: TGTGCCAGCAGCCCAACCGCGGCTAGCTCACCCCTCCACTTT. Translated: CASSPTAASSPLHF.